A selection of T cell receptor beta chains follows, all from one sample in a study of identical twins. TCRdb used MiXCR to reprocess the 5' RACE reads, holding one entry per CDR3 protein. This table has some 660,000 distinct CDR3 sequences, approximately 9% appearing once. This sample also appeared in a second study, on yellow fever vaccine responses in identical twins.

Sequencing was carried out using PBMCs. The receptors shown here come from a woman aged 18-30 years in good health. Each CDR3 is given with its conserved first and last residue. The D gene is left open where the match is weak. Not every row has a clone size; where given, it reads once, few, many or a size class.

>many|TRBV20-1|TRBJ2-7|.
TGCAGTGCTAGAGTAACGGGAGTTCTCCACGAGCAGTACTTC
CSARVTGVLHEQYF
>few|TRBV14|TRBJ2-2|.
TGTGCCAGCAGCCAAGATCCGGGGATAACCGGGGAGCTGTTTTTT
CASSQDPGITGELFF
>.|TRBV24-1|TRBJ2-3|TRBD1
TGTGCCACCAGTGATCCTGGACAGGGGGCAACAGATACGCAGTATTTT
CATSDPGQGATDTQYF
>many|TRBV7-8|TRBJ2-1|.
TGTGCCAGCAGCCCCCATGGCGGACAGTTCTACAATGAGCAGTTCTTC
CASSPHGGQFYNEQFF
>many|TRBV24-1|TRBJ2-1|TRBD2
TGTGCCACCAGTGATGTGCTAGCGGGGGGATACAATGAGCAGTTCTTC
CATSDVLAGGYNEQFF
>few|TRBV3-1|TRBJ2-2|.
TGTGCCAGCAGCCAAATGGGAGGGGGCAGGACCGGGGAGCTGTTTTTT
CASSQMGGGRTGELFF
>.|TRBV28|TRBJ1-2|TRBD1
TGTGCCAGCAGTTTCCCCGGGGGGACAGGGCTAGGCTACACCTTC
CASSFPGGTGLGYTF
>few|TRBV7-9|TRBJ2-2|TRBD2
TGTGCCAGCAGCTTAGGTGGGACTAGCGAGAACACCGGGGAGCTGTTTTTT
CASSLGGTSENTGELFF
>.|TRBV6-1|TRBJ2-5|TRBD2
TGTGCCAGCAGTGCAGCGGGAGGTTTTGGAGAGACCCAGTACTTC
CASSAAGGFGETQYF
>.|TRBV20-1|TRBJ2-3|.
TGCAGTGCTAGAGCTGGCGGTCCTAGCACAGATACGCAGTATTTT
CSARAGGPSTDTQYF
>many|TRBV20-1|TRBJ2-7|.
TGCAGTGCTACCGGCGGATACGAGCAGTACTTC
CSATGGYEQYF
>.|TRBV4-2|TRBJ2-2|TRBD2
TGTGCCAGCAGCCAAGTTATTCTCCAGGGAGGGATAAGTGGGACCGGGGAGCTGTTTTTT
CASSQVILQGGISGTGELFF
>.|TRBV12-3/TRBV12-4|TRBJ2-2|TRBD2
TGTGCCAGCAGTCGTGCGGGCGCGGGGGGCACCGGGGAGCTGTTTTTT
CASSRAGAGGTGELFF
>.|TRBV7-9|TRBJ2-1|TRBD2
TGTGCCAGCAGCCCCGGGACTAGCGCAGGCAATGAGCAGTTCTTC
CASSPGTSAGNEQFF
>.|TRBV20-1|TRBJ2-6|TRBD2
TGCAGTGCTAGAGTCCCTACTAGCGAGAGCTCTGGGGCCAACGTCCTGACTTTC
CSARVPTSESSGANVLTF
>few|TRBV20-1|TRBJ2-2|TRBD2
TGCAGTGCTAGAGCTAGCGGTTTGAACACCGGGGAGCTGTTTTTT
CSARASGLNTGELFF
>few|TRBV9|TRBJ1-1|.
TGTGCCAGCAGCTCACCCGGAGGGGTGAACACTGAAGCTTTCTTT
CASSSPGGVNTEAFF
>.|TRBV5-1|TRBJ2-3|.
TGCGCCAGCAGCTTGGAGGCGGCTAGCACAGATACGCAGTATTTT
CASSLEAASTDTQYF
>.|TRBV9|TRBJ1-2|TRBD1
TGTGCCAGCAGCATAGGGACAGGGAATGGCTACACCTTC
CASSIGTGNGYTF
>many|TRBV12-3/TRBV12-4|TRBJ2-1|TRBD2
TGTGCCAGCAGTTTATCGGGACTAGCGGGGAATGAGCAGTTCTTC
CASSLSGLAGNEQFF
>.|TRBV6-5|TRBJ2-5|.
TGTGCCAGCAGTTCCGGCCCATCCCAAGAGACCCAGTACTTC
CASSSGPSQETQYF
>.|TRBV5-1|TRBJ1-2|TRBD1
TGCGCCAGCAGCGGACAGGGGACCTATGGCTACACCTTC
CASSGQGTYGYTF
>few|TRBV20-1|TRBJ1-6|.
TGCAGCGCCCCGGCGAGCGGTTCACCCCTCCACTTT
CSAPASGSPLHF
>.|TRBV11-2|TRBJ2-7|TRBD2
TGTGCCAGCAGCTCACCGACTAGCGGATCACACGAGCAGTACTTC
CASSSPTSGSHEQYF
>few|TRBV20-1|TRBJ2-7|.
TGCAGTGCTAGGACCGGCAGAGCCTACGAGCAGTACTTC
CSARTGRAYEQYF
>.|TRBV4-3|TRBJ2-7|TRBD1
TGCGCCAGCAGCCAACTACCTCAGTATGGACAGGGGTATGAGCAGTACTTC
CASSQLPQYGQGYEQYF
>many|TRBV4-2|TRBJ2-7|TRBD1
TGTGCCAGCAGCCAAGATATGGCAGGGGGCACTCCCTACGAGCAGTACTTC
CASSQDMAGGTPYEQYF
>few|TRBV4-2|TRBJ1-2|.
TGTGCCAGCAGCCAAGATAGGCAGGGAGCTGACTATGGCTACACCTTC
CASSQDRQGADYGYTF